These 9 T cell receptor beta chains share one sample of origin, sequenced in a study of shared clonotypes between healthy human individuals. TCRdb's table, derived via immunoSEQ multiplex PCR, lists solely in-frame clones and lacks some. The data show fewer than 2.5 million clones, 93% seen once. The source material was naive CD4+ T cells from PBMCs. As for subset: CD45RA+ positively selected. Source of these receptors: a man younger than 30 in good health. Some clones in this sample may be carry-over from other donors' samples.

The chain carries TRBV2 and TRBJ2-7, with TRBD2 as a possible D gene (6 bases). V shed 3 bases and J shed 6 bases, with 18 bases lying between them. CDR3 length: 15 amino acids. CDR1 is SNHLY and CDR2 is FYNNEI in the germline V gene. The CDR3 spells CASSEGYSGIGEQYF. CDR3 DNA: TGTGCCAGCAGTGAGGGCTATAGCGGAATCGGCGAGCAGTACTTC.

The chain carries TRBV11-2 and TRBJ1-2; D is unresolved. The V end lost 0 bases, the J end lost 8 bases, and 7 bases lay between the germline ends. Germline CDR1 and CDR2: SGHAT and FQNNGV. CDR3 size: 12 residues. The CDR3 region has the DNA TGTGCCAGCAGCTTAGAGGAGAACGGCTACACCTTC. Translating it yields CASSLEENGYTF.

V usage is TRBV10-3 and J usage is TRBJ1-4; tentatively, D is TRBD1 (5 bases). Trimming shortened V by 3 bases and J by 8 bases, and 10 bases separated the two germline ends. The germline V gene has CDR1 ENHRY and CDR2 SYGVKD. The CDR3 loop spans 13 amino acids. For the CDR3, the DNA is TGTGCCATCAGTGACTCAGGGACCGAAAAACTGTTTTTT. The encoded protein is CAISDSGTEKLFF.

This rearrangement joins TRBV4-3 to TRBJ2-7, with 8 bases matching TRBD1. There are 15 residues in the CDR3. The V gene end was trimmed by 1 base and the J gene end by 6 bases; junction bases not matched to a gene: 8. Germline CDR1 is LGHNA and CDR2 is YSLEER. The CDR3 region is CASSQVWTGSPEQYF. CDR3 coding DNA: TGCGCCAGCAGCCAAGTTTGGACAGGGTCCCCCGAGCAGTACTTC.

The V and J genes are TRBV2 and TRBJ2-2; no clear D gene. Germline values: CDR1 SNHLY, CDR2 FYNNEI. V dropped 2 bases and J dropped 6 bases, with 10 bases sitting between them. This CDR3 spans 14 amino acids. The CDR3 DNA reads TGTGCCAGCAGTGAAAATGGGTCCCCCGGGGAGCTGTTTTTT. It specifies CASSENGSPGELFF.

The DNA of the CDR3 is TGTGCCAGCTCACCAGGGCCAGCCCCCTACAATGAGCAGTTCTTC. Protein product: CASSPGPAPYNEQFF. The chain uses TRBV18 and TRBJ2-1, with D unclear. The CDR3 spans 15 residues. V was cut by 2 bases and J by 2 bases, with 10 bases left in between. Germline-derived CDR1 and CDR2 are KGHSH and LQKENI.

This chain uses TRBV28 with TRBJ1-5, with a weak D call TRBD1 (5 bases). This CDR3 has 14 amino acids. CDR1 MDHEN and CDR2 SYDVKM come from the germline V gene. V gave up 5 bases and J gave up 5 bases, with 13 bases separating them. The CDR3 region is CASSPRDVDQPQHF. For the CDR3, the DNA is TGTGCCAGCAGTCCAAGGGACGTCGATCAGCCCCAGCATTTT.

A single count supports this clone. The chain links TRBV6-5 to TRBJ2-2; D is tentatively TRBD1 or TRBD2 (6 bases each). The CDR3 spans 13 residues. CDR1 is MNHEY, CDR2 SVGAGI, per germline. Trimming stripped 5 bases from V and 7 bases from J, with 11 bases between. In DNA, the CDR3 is TGTGCCAGCAGTCACAGGGAGGTCGGGGAGCTGTTTTTT. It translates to CASSHREVGELFF.

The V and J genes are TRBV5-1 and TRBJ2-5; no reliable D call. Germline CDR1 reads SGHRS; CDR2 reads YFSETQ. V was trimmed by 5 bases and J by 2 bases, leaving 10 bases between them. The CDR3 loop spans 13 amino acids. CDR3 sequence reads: CASSQAPQETQYF. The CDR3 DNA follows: TGCGCCAGCAGTCAGGCCCCTCAAGAGACCCAGTACTTC.